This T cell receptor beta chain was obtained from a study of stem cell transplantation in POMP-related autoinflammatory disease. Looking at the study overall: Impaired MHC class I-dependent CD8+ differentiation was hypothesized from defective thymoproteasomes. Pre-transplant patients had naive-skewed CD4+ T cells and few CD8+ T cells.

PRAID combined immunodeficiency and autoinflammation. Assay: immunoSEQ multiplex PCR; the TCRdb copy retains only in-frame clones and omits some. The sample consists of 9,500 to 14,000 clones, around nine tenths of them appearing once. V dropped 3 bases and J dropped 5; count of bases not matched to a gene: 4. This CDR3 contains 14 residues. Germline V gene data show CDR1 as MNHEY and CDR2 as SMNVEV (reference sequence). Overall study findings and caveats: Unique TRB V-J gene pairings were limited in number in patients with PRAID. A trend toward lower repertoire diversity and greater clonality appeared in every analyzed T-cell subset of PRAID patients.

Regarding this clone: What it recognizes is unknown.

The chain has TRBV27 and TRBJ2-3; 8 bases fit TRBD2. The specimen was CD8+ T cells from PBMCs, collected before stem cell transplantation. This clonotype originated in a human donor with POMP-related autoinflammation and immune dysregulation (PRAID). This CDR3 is CASSLGAGVDTQYF. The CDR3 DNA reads TGTGCCAGCAGTTTGGGAGCGGGGGTAGATACGCAGTATTTT.